One TCR beta chain is described in this entry. The antigen remains undetermined. The data originate from a study of T cell responses to AZD1222 COVID-19 vaccine. At the level of the study: It was second doses at about 4 or about 12 weeks that were pooled.

The V and J ends lost 0 bases and 3 bases, in that order; junction bases with no gene match: 11. CDR3 length equals 19 residues. Germline V gene data show CDR1 as ENHRY and CDR2 as SYGVKD. Sequencing was performed with immunoSEQ multiplex PCR; in TCRdb, only in-frame clones are kept and a portion is missing. This sample has 100,000 to 150,000 clones, with about nine tenths found just once. Study outcomes and limitations: Sampling that yielded the repertoires occurred only after the peak T cell response. At baseline, just a handful of AZD1222 recipients tested seropositive.

The chain couples TRBV10-3 to TRBJ1-5; 10 bases match TRBD1. The sequence came from an adult in good health. The sample here was peripheral blood, taken on day 0 of AZD1222 vaccination. CDR3 sequence: CAISESKGPGQGPNQPQHF. The CDR3 region has the DNA TGTGCCATCAGTGAGTCGAAGGGTCCGGGACAGGGGCCCAATCAGCCCCAGCATTTT.